Sequencing of this TCR beta chain was carried out in a study of vaccination and CD4 T cells after COVID-19. The wider study: The authors used overlapping spike peptides from SARS-CoV-2, HCoV-NL63, HCoV-OC43 and HCoV-229E to stimulate cells.

This clonotype was seen more than once but under ten times. Its specificity is not known. Treatment given: roughly ten-day PBMC culture with coronavirus spike peptide pools or control peptides (ViraFEST assay). Researchers used the Oncomine TCR Beta short-read assay to sequence DNA from cultured CD4+ T cells. TCRdb called the PCR reads again in MiXCR, with one record for every CDR3 protein. The data contain roughly 15,000 distinct CDR3 sequences, roughly half of them singletons. Sample: CD4+ T cells from blood, cultured in vitro. The origin of this receptor is a human donor who had recovered from COVID-19.

The CDR3 here is CSATRQVNTEAFF. The CDR3 DNA reads as TGCAGTGCCACTAGACAGGTTAACACTGAAGCTTTCTTT. The chain uses TRBV20-1 and TRBJ1-1, with D possibly being TRBD1 (6 bases). The CDR3 has 13 amino acids. The V gene's germline CDR1 is DFQATT and CDR2 SNEGSKA (reference sequence). V dropped 6 bases and J dropped 2 bases, with 13 bases sitting between them.